Here is one TCR beta chain with its context. Its antigen remains undetermined. No clone much larger than this one lies a single base away; base qualities are absent. This specimen comes from a study of Tregs in tolerant kidney transplant recipients (dated by TCRdb to about 2019). Background for the entire study: Before combined kidney and bone marrow transplantation, this study identified donor-specific regulatory T cells using TCRbeta sequencing and then followed those same cells after transplant. TCRbeta repertoire sequencing was used in 3 healthy controls to compare several methods for expanding Tregs specific for an allogeneic donor.

Thawed PBMCs were FACS-sorted into unstimulated Tregs (CD4+CD25+CD127-), CD4+ non-Tregs (CD4+CD25-), CD4 cells and CD8 cells. Before Treg sorting, thawed PBMCs were rested overnight at 37°C with about 200 IU/ml IL-2. Blood from healthy controls was obtained either as purchased buffy coats or from healthy volunteers. Healthy control blood was processed to PBMCs by Ficoll density gradient and cryopreserved, and patient PBMCs were collected before and after transplant. Study-level results and caveats: Biological reproducibility was not directly addressed, though technical replication error appeared minimal. Because only a small number of patients were included, the study had limitations, and the results will need to be validated in larger populations as well as under other immunosuppression protocols. Expanding Tregs with activated donor B cells appeared to identify the most biologically relevant and donor-specific TCRbeta repertoire.

The germline V gene supplies CDR1 SGHTS and CDR2 YDEGEE. The junction carries 18 bases between V and J, which are trimmed by 4 bases and 8 bases respectively. From the cysteine up to the phenylalanine, the CDR3 has a length of 14 residues. CDR3 DNA is the only sequence kept; it has 42 bases, read in frame from the first base. For TCRbeta CDR3 sequencing, genomic DNA from the sorted cells was extracted using the QIAGEN DNeasy Blood and Tissue Kit. High-throughput TCRbeta CDR3 sequencing, which included PCR amplification with bias correction and internal controls, was done commercially through immunoSEQ. As for how the authors treated the data: Unique productive TCRbeta sequences were defined by CDR3 nucleotide sequence when primers matched and otherwise by CDR3 amino acid sequence together with Vbeta and Jbeta genes. Sorting error was corrected by removing sequences shared between sorted populations at a frequency ratio of 2:1 or less, and the remaining shared sequences were assigned to the higher population. A sequence counted as donor-reactive if, in CFSE-low cells, the sequence had a frequency of at least 0.01% and was expanded at least 5-fold compared with unstimulated cells. Repertoire divergence was quantified by Jensen-Shannon divergence using the top 100 TCRbeta sequences ranked by frequency. For samples with multiple sequencing runs, sorting error was corrected separately for each run before the runs were pooled. Imported from immuneACCESS, the table was reduced by TCRdb to in-frame sequences with V and J called. These copies leave out some clones; in studies compared against another copy, an unresolved V gene accounts for under half, and the cause of the remainder is not known. The V and J calls and clone size come from that table; D and trimming were worked out from the DNA. The sample yields about 18,000 clones; around 82% were counted once. The top ten hold approximately 2.7% of the sample.

The TCR originated in a human donor in good health. The sequence is built from TRBV5-8 and TRBJ2-5, with a weak D call of TRBD1 (5 bases match). Material: Tregs from blood. The DNA reads TGTGCCAGCAGCCTATCAGGGAACGCCGCAACCCAGTACTTC. Its protein reads: CASSLSGNAATQYF.